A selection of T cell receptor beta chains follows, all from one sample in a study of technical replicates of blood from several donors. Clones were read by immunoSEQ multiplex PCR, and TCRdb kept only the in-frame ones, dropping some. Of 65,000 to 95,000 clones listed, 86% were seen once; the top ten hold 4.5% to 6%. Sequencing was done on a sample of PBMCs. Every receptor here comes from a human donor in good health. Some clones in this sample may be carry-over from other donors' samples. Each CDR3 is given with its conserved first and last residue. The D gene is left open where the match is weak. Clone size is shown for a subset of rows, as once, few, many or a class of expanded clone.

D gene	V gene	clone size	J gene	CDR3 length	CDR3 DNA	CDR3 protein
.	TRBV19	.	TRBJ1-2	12	TGTGCCAGTCGATCCTCTAGCTATGGCTACACCTTC	CASRSSSYGYTF
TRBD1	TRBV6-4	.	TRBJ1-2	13	TGTGCCAGCAGTCCGACAGGGGAGGTGGGCTACACCTTC	CASSPTGEVGYTF
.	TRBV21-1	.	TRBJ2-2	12	TGTGCCAGCAGCAAAGTCTACGGGGAGCTGTTTTTT	CASSKVYGELFF
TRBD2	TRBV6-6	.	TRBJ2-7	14	TGTGCCAGCATTACGGGGGGGAGTCGATACGAGCAGTACTTC	CASITGGSRYEQYF
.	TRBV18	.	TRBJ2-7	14	TGTGCCAGCTCCCCTCAACTAGACGCCTACGAGCAGTACTTC	CASSPQLDAYEQYF
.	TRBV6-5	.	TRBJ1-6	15	TGTGCCAGCAGTTACTCGAACAGGAATAATTCACCCCTCCACTTT	CASSYSNRNNSPLHF
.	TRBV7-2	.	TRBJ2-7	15	TGTGCCAGCAGCCCCTATGAGCGGGCGTCCTACGAGCAGTACTTC	CASSPYERASYEQYF
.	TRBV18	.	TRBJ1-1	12	TGTGCCAGCTCCGTTAGGAACACTGAAGCTTTCTTT	CASSVRNTEAFF
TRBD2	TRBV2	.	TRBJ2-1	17	TGTGCCAGCAGTGGGAGACTAGCGGGAGGATTTGACAATGAGCAGTTCTTC	CASSGRLAGGFDNEQFF
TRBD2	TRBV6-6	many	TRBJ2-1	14	TGTGCCAGCAGCCGGACTAGCGATTACAATGAGCAGTTCTTC	CASSRTSDYNEQFF
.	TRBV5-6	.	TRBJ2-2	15	TGTGCCAGCAGAAACAGTTTCGCGAACACCGGGGAGCTGTTTTTT	CASRNSFANTGELFF
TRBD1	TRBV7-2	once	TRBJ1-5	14	TGTGCCAGCAGCGGACAGGGGGTCGCTCAGCCCCAGCATTTT	CASSGQGVAQPQHF